A few counts support the clone carrying this TCR beta chain. Its antigen is as yet unknown. The junction had 6 bases not matched to a gene; V was cut back by 5 bases and J by 3 bases. This CDR3 has 15 amino acids. The germline V gene has CDR1 SGHVS and CDR2 FNYEAQ. This specimen comes from a study of cytomegalovirus exposure and HLA in healthy donors. Whole-study findings and limits: Subsequent analysis of the roughly 120 validation repertoires found a tendency for first-cohort TCR clusters to co-occur. Overall, approximately 150 TCR beta chains were annotated as cytomegalovirus-associated. Rare TCR sequences predominated, though certain public TCRs were found in many donors.

Assay used: immunoSEQ multiplex PCR; TCRdb lists only in-frame clones, some missing. The profile shows some 150,000 clones, 89% of them singletons. This chain connects TRBV7-6 to TRBJ2-2; 7 bases map to TRBD1. The clonotype originates from a woman between 18 and 30 years old in good health and CMV-seropositive. Sample: PBMCs. The CDR3 sequence is CASSQGQVDTGELFF. The CDR3 DNA is TGTGCCAGCAGCCAAGGACAGGTTGACACCGGGGAGCTGTTTTTT.